These 30 T cell receptor beta chains share one sample of origin, sequenced in a study of cytomegalovirus exposure and HLA in healthy donors. PCR involved 60 Vbeta and 13 Jbeta primers. Sequenced by immunoSEQ multiplex PCR; TCRdb stores in-frame clones only, minus some. This table has 76,000 or so clones, 73% appearing once. Sequenced sample: PBMCs. The origin of the receptors is a woman aged 40 to 49 in good health and CMV-seropositive.

This chain connects TRBV7-9 to TRBJ1-3; D is possibly TRBD1 (5 bases). The CDR3 covers 14 residues. The V and J ends lost 5 bases and 9 bases respectively, with 17 bases between them. CDR1 SEHNR and CDR2 FQNEAQ come from the germline V gene (reference sequence). CDR3 DNA sequence: TGTGCCAGCAGCCTCCGGGACTCGTCTGTCACCATATATTTT. Translating gives CASSLRDSSVTIYF. Full variable domain (missing parts from reference TRBV7-9 and TRBJ1-3): DTGVSQNPRHKITKRGQNVTFRCDPISEHNRLYWYRQTLGQGPEFLTYFQNEAQLEKSRLLSDRFSAERPKGSFSTLEIQRTEQGDSAMYLCASSLRDSSVTIYFGEGSWLTVV.

The chain combines TRBV2 with TRBJ2-7; 9 bases align to TRBD1. The CDR3 consists of 14 residues. Germline V gene data show CDR1 as SNHLY and CDR2 as FYNNEI. Losses at the gene ends were 5 bases for V and 5 bases for J; bases not matched to a gene: 7. CDR3 sequence (DNA): TGTGCCAGCAGTCCCGGGACAGGGTCCCACGAGCAGTACTTC. Translating it yields CASSPGTGSHEQYF.

The count of this clone is one. V is TRBV19 and J is TRBJ1-1, with 7 bases fitting TRBD1. V gave up 4 bases and J gave up 2 bases; unmatched junction bases: 4. This CDR3 region has 14 residues. Germline V CDR1 and CDR2: LNHDA, SQIVND (reference sequence). This CDR3 is CASSRGTVNTEAFF. CDR3 coding DNA: TGTGCCAGTAGTAGGGGGACAGTTAACACTGAAGCTTTCTTT.

This clone has only a few counts. The chain couples TRBV6-6 to TRBJ2-7; 7 bases align to TRBD1. Germline CDR1 is MNHNY and CDR2 is SVGAGI (reference sequence). With 8 bases clipped from V and 6 bases from J, the junction kept 10 bases outside the gene matches. The CDR3 loop spans 13 amino acids. The CDR3 DNA follows: TGTGCCAGCTACGACAGGGACCCCGCCGAGCAGTACTTC. Residues: CASYDRDPAEQYF.

V is TRBV6-1 and J is TRBJ2-7, with TRBD1 matching 9 bases. Germline V CDR1 and CDR2: MNHNS, SASEGT. The CDR3 covers 16 residues. The trim removed 3 bases at V and 2 bases at J, leaving 8 bases unmatched. CDR3 in DNA: TGTGCCAGCAGTGAGGCCGGACAGGGGACCCCCTACGAGCAGTACTTC. As protein: CASSEAGQGTPYEQYF.

This chain links TRBV2 with TRBJ2-5; D might be TRBD1 (5 bases). Per the germline V gene, CDR1 is SNHLY and CDR2 is FYNNEI. The CDR3 totals 13 residues. The V gene lost 6 bases and the J gene lost 7 bases, with 15 bases spanning the gap. The CDR3 is CASSYRKGVTQYF. The CDR3 DNA reads TGTGCCAGCAGCTATAGGAAAGGGGTGACCCAGTACTTC.

The chain is built from TRBV27 and TRBJ2-7; no clear D gene. The CDR3 sequence is 16 residues long. V was trimmed by 0 bases and J by 2 bases, leaving 14 bases between them. CDR1 is MNHEY, CDR2 SMNVEV, per germline (reference sequence). CDR3 sequence reads: CASSLSAALPAYEQYF. The CDR3 DNA is TGTGCCAGCAGTTTATCGGCGGCCTTACCGGCCTACGAGCAGTACTTC.

The chain combines TRBV28 with TRBJ2-7; 10 positions match TRBD1. The germline V gene encodes CDR1 MDHEN and CDR2 SYDVKM. V shed 4 bases and J 5 bases; nucleotides not matched to a gene: 11. The length of the CDR3 is 16 residues. The CDR3 loop is CASSSNSGTGDHEQYF. CDR3 nucleotide sequence: TGTGCCAGCAGTTCCAACTCCGGGACAGGGGACCACGAGCAGTACTTC. The full variable domain, completed using reference TRBV28 and TRBJ2-7, is DVKVTQSSRYLVKRTGEKVFLECVQDMDHENMFWYRQDPGLGLRLIYFSYDVKMKEKGDIPEGYSVSREKKERFSLILESASTNQTSMYLCASSSNSGTGDHEQYFGPGTRLTVT.

This chain links TRBV7-2 with TRBJ2-7, with D maybe TRBD1 (5 bases). The V gene's germline CDR1 is SGHTA and CDR2 FQGNSA. This CDR3 has 13 amino acids. V was shortened by 4 bases and J by 7 bases, with 14 bases between the two germline ends. The CDR3 DNA reads TGTGCCAGCAGCTGGCGCCAGGGCGAGGAGCAGTACTTC. Encoded protein: CASSWRQGEEQYF. Variable domain in full (rest from reference TRBV7-2 and TRBJ2-7): GAGVSQSPSNKVTEKGKDVELRCDPISGHTALYWYRQSLGQGLEFLIYFQGNSAPDKSGLPSDRFSAERTGGSVSTLTIQRTQQEDSAVYLCASSWRQGEEQYFGPGTRLTVT.

The sample holds a few counts of this clone. The chain recombines TRBV6-5 with TRBJ2-7; D possibly corresponds to TRBD2 (6 bases). V was pared by 1 base and J by 6 bases, with 10 bases between. The germline gives CDR1 MNHEY, CDR2 SVGAGI. The CDR3 covers 13 residues. The CDR3 DNA sequence: TGTGCCAGCAGTTACTTCGGGGGAGGCGAGCAGTACTTC. Protein product: CASSYFGGGEQYF.

The CDR3 loop is CASSQNRQGPNEKLFF. As DNA, the CDR3 is TGCGCCAGCAGCCAAAACCGACAGGGCCCTAATGAAAAACTGTTTTTT. This chain joins TRBV4-3 and TRBJ1-4; 7 bases line up with TRBD1. Germline V gene lookup returns CDR1 LGHNA and CDR2 YSLEER. Losses at the gene ends were 2 bases for V and 3 bases for J; bases not matched to a gene: 6. This CDR3 spans 16 amino acids.

The gene calls are TRBV4-3 and TRBJ1-1; tentative D call: TRBD1 (5 bases). This CDR3 is built from 17 residues. The V gene lost 0 bases and the J gene lost 0 bases, with 14 bases spanning the gap. The germline CDR1 and CDR2 sequences are LGHNA and YSLEER. CDR3 loop: CASSQDLDGTLNTEAFF. CDR3 DNA sequence: TGCGCCAGCAGCCAAGATCTTGATGGGACTCTGAACACTGAAGCTTTCTTT.

Only a few counts were recorded for this clone. The same CDR3 is also encoded by other DNA sequences in this sample. The genes are TRBV5-1 and TRBJ2-5; D is possibly TRBD1 (6 bases). Germline CDR1 and CDR2: SGHRS and YFSETQ. The CDR3 runs to 13 residues. Trimming stripped 2 bases from V and 3 bases from J, with 8 bases between. The CDR3: CASSFGGEETQYF. CDR3 nucleotide sequence: TGCGCCAGCAGCTTTGGGGGCGAAGAGACCCAGTACTTC.

This clone was seen only a few times. The rearrangement joins TRBV29-1 to TRBJ2-1; TRBD2 is a possible D gene (6 bases). Germline CDR1 is SQVTM and CDR2 is ANQGSEA. The CDR3 totals 14 residues. Trimming cost V 5 bases and J 10 bases, with 21 bases left between them. The CDR3 DNA sequence: TGCAGCGTTTCTGATCTAGCGATCCTTTCCGAGCAGTTCTTC. The encoded protein is CSVSDLAILSEQFF.

V gene TRBV7-2 combines with J gene TRBJ2-1; the D gene is possibly TRBD2 (6 bases). Germline CDR1 SGHTA, CDR2 FQGNSA. Trimming pared 1 base from V and 7 bases from J, leaving 11 bases between. The CDR3 runs to 14 residues. CDR3 sequence reads: CASSLGTGGNEQFF. The CDR3 coding sequence is TGTGCCAGCAGCTTAGGTACCGGGGGTAATGAGCAGTTCTTC.

The chain is built from TRBV7-9 and TRBJ2-5; D possibly corresponds to TRBD1 (5 bases). The CDR3 is 15 residues long. V was clipped by 2 bases and J by 2 bases, with 12 bases between them. In germline, CDR1 is SEHNR, CDR2 FQNEAQ (reference sequence). The CDR3 coding sequence is TGTGCCAGCAGCTTATCTTCAGGGCAGCAAGAGACCCAGTACTTC. As protein: CASSLSSGQQETQYF.

The rearrangement links TRBV5-1 to TRBJ1-4, with TRBD1 matching over 7 bases. The V gene end was trimmed by 1 base and the J gene end by 4 bases; junction bases not matched to a gene: 10. CDR1 SGHRS and CDR2 YFSETQ come from the germline V gene. This CDR3 is built from 17 residues. The chain's CDR3 is CASSLSPPTGINEKLFF. Written as DNA, the CDR3 is TGCGCCAGCAGCTTGTCTCCTCCGACAGGGATTAATGAAAAACTGTTTTTT. The variable domain in full, with the rest retrieved from reference TRBV5-1 and TRBJ1-4, is KAGVTQTPRYLIKTRGQQVTLSCSPISGHRSVSWYQQTPGQGLQFLFEYFSETQRNKGNFPGRFSGRQFSNSRSEMNVSTLELGDSALYLCASSLSPPTGINEKLFFGSGTQLSVL.

This clone was counted only a few times. V gene TRBV7-2 combines with J gene TRBJ2-5; the D is unclear. The length of the CDR3 is 12 residues. Germline V gene lookup returns CDR1 SGHTA and CDR2 FQGNSA. Trimming stripped 2 bases from V and 7 bases from J, with 8 bases between. This CDR3 is CASSLKLGTQYF. DNA of the CDR3: TGTGCCAGCAGCTTAAAGCTTGGGACCCAGTACTTC.

The rearrangement uses TRBV28 and TRBJ2-7; maybe TRBD1 (6 bases). This CDR3 spans 12 amino acids. The V gene lost 8 bases and the J gene lost 1 base, with 9 bases spanning the gap. The germline V gene has CDR1 MDHEN and CDR2 SYDVKM. The CDR3 DNA sequence: TGTGCCAGCCGTACAGGGTCCTACGAGCAGTACTTC. It encodes CASRTGSYEQYF.

This clone was detected once. The V and J genes are TRBV4-2 and TRBJ2-3; 12 bases are a match to TRBD2. Germline V gives CDR1 LGHNA, CDR2 YNFKEQ. J was trimmed by 6 bases and V by 6 bases; bases with no gene match: 10. This CDR3 contains 16 residues. The CDR3 is CASRRELAGGPDTQYF. The CDR3 DNA reads as TGTGCCAGCAGGAGAGAGCTAGCGGGGGGGCCGGATACGCAGTATTTT.

The chain is built from TRBV5-1 and TRBJ1-1; the match to TRBD1 covers 9 bases. This CDR3 region has 14 residues. Germline assignment: CDR1 SGHRS and CDR2 YFSETQ. V shed 4 bases and J 11 bases; nucleotides not matched to a gene: 12. The CDR3 is CASSGPGTGTEAFF. CDR3 sequence (DNA): TGCGCCAGCAGCGGTCCCGGGACAGGGACGGAGGCTTTCTTT.

The gene calls are TRBV19 and TRBJ1-5; D gene unclear. CDR3 length: 13 amino acids. Germline CDR1 is LNHDA and CDR2 is SQIVND (reference sequence). Trimming shortened V by 7 bases and J by 4 bases, and 11 bases separated the two germline ends. The CDR3 loop reads CASTSTGNQPQHF. The CDR3 region has the DNA TGTGCCAGTACATCCACGGGGAATCAGCCCCAGCATTTT.

This chain links TRBV6-1 with TRBJ2-5; 8 bases line up with TRBD1. Germline CDR1 is MNHNS and CDR2 is SASEGT. There are 13 residues in the CDR3. V was clipped by 6 bases and J by 5 bases; unmatched bases: 5. The CDR3 sequence is CASRRTGIETQYF. CDR3 nucleotide sequence: TGTGCCAGCAGAAGGACAGGGATCGAGACCCAGTACTTC.

This chain connects TRBV4-3 to TRBJ1-1, with unresolved D. This CDR3 is 18 amino acids long. V lost 0 bases, J lost 0 bases, and 17 bases lay in between. Germline V lookup: CDR1 LGHNA, CDR2 YSLEER. The CDR3 nucleotides are TGCGCCAGCAGCCAAGATTCGGACCGGGAGATTCTGAACACTGAAGCTTTCTTT. It encodes CASSQDSDREILNTEAFF.

The chain uses TRBV2 and TRBJ1-1; no definite D call. The CDR3 covers 15 residues. Germline CDR1 and CDR2: SNHLY and FYNNEI. Trimming left V 6 bases short and J 0 bases short, with 14 bases between. In DNA, the CDR3 is TGTGCCAGCAGCCGTTCGGGAGGAGTGAACACTGAAGCTTTCTTT. Amino acids: CASSRSGGVNTEAFF.

The chain couples TRBV5-1 to TRBJ1-4; TRBD1 agrees at 12 bases. Germline trimming cut 7 bases from V and 7 bases from J; bases unmatched to any gene: 5. CDR1 SGHRS and CDR2 YFSETQ come from the germline V gene. The CDR3 spans 14 residues. CDR3 coding DNA: TGCGCCAGCGGGACAGGGGGCCAGAGTGAAAAACTGTTTTTT. Encoded protein: CASGTGGQSEKLFF. The full variable domain, its missing parts supplied by reference TRBV5-1 and TRBJ1-4, is KAGVTQTPRYLIKTRGQQVTLSCSPISGHRSVSWYQQTPGQGLQFLFEYFSETQRNKGNFPGRFSGRQFSNSRSEMNVSTLELGDSALYLCASGTGGQSEKLFFGSGTQLSVL.

This chain links TRBV30 with TRBJ1-5, with D possibly TRBD1 on 5 matching bases. Between the trimmed V and J ends, which lost 2 bases and 2 bases, there was a span of 10 bases. The length of the CDR3 is 14 residues. Per germline, CDR1 GTSNPN and CDR2 SVGIG (reference sequence). The CDR3 sequence is CAWSPGNGNQPQHF. CDR3 nucleotides: TGTGCCTGGAGTCCAGGGAATGGCAATCAGCCCCAGCATTTT. Drawing the rest from reference TRBV30 and TRBJ1-5, the complete variable domain is SQTIHQWPATLVQPVGSPLSLECTVEGTSNPNLYWYRQAAGRGLQLLFYSVGIGQISSEVPQNLSASRPQDRQFILSSKKLLLSDSGFYLCAWSPGNGNQPQHFGDGTRLSIL.

This sequence joins TRBV29-1 and TRBJ2-3; 7 bases align to TRBD1. Germline lookup yields CDR1 SQVTM and CDR2 ANQGSEA. Trimming cost V 2 bases and J 1 base; bases outside gene matches: 6. The CDR3 is 15 residues long. The CDR3 protein is CSVENRGRGTDTQYF. In DNA form, the CDR3 reads TGCAGCGTTGAAAACAGGGGAAGGGGCACAGATACGCAGTATTTT.

The rearrangement uses TRBV27 and TRBJ2-6; D perhaps matches TRBD1 (5 bases). CDR3 length equals 15 residues. Germline assignment: CDR1 MNHEY and CDR2 SMNVEV (reference sequence). Trimming removed 6 bases at V and 4 bases at J, with 13 bases between. The CDR3 region is CASRSPGWGANVLTF. In DNA form, the CDR3 reads TGTGCCAGCAGATCCCCAGGGTGGGGGGCCAACGTCCTGACTTTC.

The rearrangement links TRBV29-1 to TRBJ2-7; D is perhaps TRBD2 (5 bases). CDR1 and CDR2 from the germline V gene are SQVTM and ANQGSEA. This CDR3 is built from 12 residues. V was trimmed by 6 bases and J by 0 bases, leaving 9 bases between them. CDR3 loop: CSVVRDSYEQYF. CDR3 nucleotide sequence: TGCAGCGTCGTACGGGACTCCTACGAGCAGTACTTC.